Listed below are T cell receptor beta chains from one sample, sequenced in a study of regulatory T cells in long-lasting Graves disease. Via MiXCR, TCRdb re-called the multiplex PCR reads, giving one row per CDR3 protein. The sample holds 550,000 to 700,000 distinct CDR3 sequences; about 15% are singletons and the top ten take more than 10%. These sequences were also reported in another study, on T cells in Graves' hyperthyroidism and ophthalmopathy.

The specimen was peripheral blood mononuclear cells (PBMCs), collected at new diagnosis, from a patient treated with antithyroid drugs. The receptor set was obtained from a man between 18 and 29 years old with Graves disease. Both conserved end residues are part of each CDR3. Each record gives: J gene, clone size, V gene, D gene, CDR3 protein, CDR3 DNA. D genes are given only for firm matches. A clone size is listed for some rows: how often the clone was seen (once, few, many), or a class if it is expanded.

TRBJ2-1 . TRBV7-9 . CASSLSAALEQFF TGTGCCAGCAGCTTATCAGCCGCGCTAGAGCAGTTCTTC
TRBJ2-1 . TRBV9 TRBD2 CASSAGLAELYNEQFF TGTGCCAGCAGCGCCGGACTAGCGGAACTCTACAATGAGCAGTTCTTC
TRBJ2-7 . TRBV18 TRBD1 CASSTTAGTGSYEQYF TGTGCCAGCTCCACTACCGCGGGGACAGGTTCCTACGAGCAGTACTTC
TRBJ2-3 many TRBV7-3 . CASSPNWGRVTDTQYF TGTGCCAGCAGCCCTAACTGGGGGCGGGTCACAGATACGCAGTATTTT
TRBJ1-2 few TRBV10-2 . CASTDRRRSHGYTF TGCGCCAGCACCGACAGGAGAAGGTCGCATGGCTACACCTTC
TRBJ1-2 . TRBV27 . CASRGPGTYGYTF TGTGCCAGCAGGGGACCCGGAACCTATGGCTACACCTTC
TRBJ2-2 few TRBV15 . CATSRLLDTSLTGELFF TGTGCCACCAGCAGATTATTGGACACATCTCTCACCGGGGAGCTGTTTTTT
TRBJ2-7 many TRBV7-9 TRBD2 CASSPWTSGDYEQYF TGTGCCAGCAGCCCATGGACTAGCGGGGACTACGAGCAGTACTTC
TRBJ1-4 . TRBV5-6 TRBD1 CASSKGQAGEKLFF TGTGCCAGCAGCAAGGGACAGGCCGGGGAAAAACTGTTTTTT
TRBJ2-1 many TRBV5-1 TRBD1 CASSGGTGLYNEQFF TGCGCCAGCAGCGGCGGGACAGGGCTCTACAATGAGCAGTTCTTC